What follows describes a single T cell receptor beta chain. The sample comes from a study of blood T cell repertoires in COVID-19. For the study at large: Both acute and convalescent COVID-19 samples were obtained from the United States, Italy and Spain. In each case, the material was cDNA or gDNA derived from T cells, B-cell-depleted T cells, or PBMCs.

The CDR3 runs 16 residues. The V end was cut by 5 bases, the J end by 5 bases, with 16 bases between. The germline V gene has CDR1 SGHTA and CDR2 FQGNSA. Original processing methods: Estimated nucleated cell counts came from reference gene primer amplification. Some clones are missing from TCRdb's copy, which holds only in-frame ones; the method was immunoSEQ multiplex PCR. V, J and clone size are those of that table, while D and trimming were read from the DNA. The table includes approximately 75,000 clones, around 74% detected once. Sequenced: peripheral blood. The sequence derives from a human donor with acute or convalescent COVID-19. The donor label of this sample is uncertain. The chain links TRBV7-2 to TRBJ1-6; no firm D call. In DNA form, the CDR3 reads TGTGCCAGCAGCCTCGAGGCCCGACCCGATAATTCACCCCTCCACTTT. It yields the protein CASSLEARPDNSPLHF.